This entry features one TCR beta chain sequence. Its cognate antigen is unknown. PBMCs numbering at least 6.5 million were isolated per sample. This CDR3 is 20 amino acids long. For the second PCR, which ran for about 6 to 12 cycles, a sample-barcoded 5' primer and a J-beta primer mix were used. A single record per CDR3 protein comes from TCRdb applying MiXCR to the 5' RACE reads. The table shows approximately 1,100,000 distinct CDR3 sequences, with under 55% occurring only once. The sample is drawn from a study of blood T cells in healthy people across ages. Study-wide context: About one barcoded beta molecule per two T cells came from capture by template switching. Overall study results and limits: It was the long-lived donors that had more naive CD4+ cells and higher diversity than aged donors. Total diversity from one million sequenced T cells was likely underestimated.

The sample comprised blood. The origin of this receptor is a woman in her sixties in good health. The rearrangement links TRBV21-1 to TRBJ2-7; the D call in the table, TRBD2, was not verified against the DNA. TRBV21-1 is a listed pseudogene. CDR3 sequence reads: CASSKVWGNGLDFIYYEQYF. Written as DNA, the CDR3 is TGTGCCAGCAGCAAAGTTTGGGGGAACGGACTAGATTTTATATACTACGAGCAGTACTTC.